This T cell receptor (beta chain) derives from a study of blood T cell repertoires in COVID-19. The wider study: Acute and convalescent COVID-19 specimens originated in the United States, Italy and Spain. Sources were T cells, B-cell-depleted T cells, or PBMCs; the material itself was cDNA or gDNA.

As originally analysed: It was from reference gene primer amplification that nucleated cell counts were estimated. The repertoire was sequenced with immunoSEQ multiplex PCR; TCRdb's copy has only in-frame clones and lacks some. Clone size and V and J calls were adopted from that table, with D and trimming inferred from the DNA. The data hold fewer than 300,000 clones, with 70% to 80% observed a single time. The CDR3 consists of 16 residues. The junction had 8 bases not matched to a gene; V was cut back by 1 base and J by 10 bases. Germline V CDR1 and CDR2: MGHRA, YSYEKL. This clone showed up just a few times.

The receptor was derived from a woman at least 80 years old with acute or convalescent COVID-19. Input material: peripheral blood. The chain couples TRBV4-1 to TRBJ1-6, with 9 bases fitting TRBD1. The CDR3 loop is CASSQVSGTGRSPLHF. CDR3 coding DNA: TGCGCCAGCAGCCAAGTCTCTGGGACAGGGCGATCACCCCTCCACTTT.